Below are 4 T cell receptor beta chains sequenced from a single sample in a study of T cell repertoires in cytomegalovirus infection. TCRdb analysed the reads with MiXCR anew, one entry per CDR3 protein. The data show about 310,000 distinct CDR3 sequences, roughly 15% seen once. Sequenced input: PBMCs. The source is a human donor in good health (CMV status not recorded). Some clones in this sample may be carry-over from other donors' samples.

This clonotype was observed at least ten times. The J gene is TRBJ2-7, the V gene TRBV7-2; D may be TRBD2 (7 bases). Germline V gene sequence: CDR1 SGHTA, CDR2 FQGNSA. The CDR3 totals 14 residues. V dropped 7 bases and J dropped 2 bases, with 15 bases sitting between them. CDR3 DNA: TGTGCCAGCACCACGGGGGGCGGGACCTACGAGCAGTACTTC. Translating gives CASTTGGGTYEQYF. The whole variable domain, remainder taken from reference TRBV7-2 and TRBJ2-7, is GAGVSQSPSNKVTEKGKDVELRCDPISGHTALYWYRQSLGQGLEFLIYFQGNSAPDKSGLPSDRFSAERTGGSVSTLTIQRTQQEDSAVYLCASTTGGGTYEQYFGPGTRLTVT.

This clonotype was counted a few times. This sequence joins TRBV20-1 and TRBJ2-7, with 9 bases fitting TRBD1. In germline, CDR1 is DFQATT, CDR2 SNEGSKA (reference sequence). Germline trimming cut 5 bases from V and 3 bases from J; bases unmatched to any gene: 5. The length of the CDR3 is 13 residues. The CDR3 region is CSAAGTGIYEQYF. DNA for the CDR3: TGCAGTGCTGCAGGGACAGGGATCTACGAGCAGTACTTC.

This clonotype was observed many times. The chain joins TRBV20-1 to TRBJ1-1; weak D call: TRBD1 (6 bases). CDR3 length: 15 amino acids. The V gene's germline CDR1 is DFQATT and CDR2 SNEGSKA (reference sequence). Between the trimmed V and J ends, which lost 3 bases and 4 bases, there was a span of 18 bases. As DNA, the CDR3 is TGCAGTGCTAGTCCTCTCTCCACAGGGAGCACTGAAGCTTTCTTT. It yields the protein CSASPLSTGSTEAFF.

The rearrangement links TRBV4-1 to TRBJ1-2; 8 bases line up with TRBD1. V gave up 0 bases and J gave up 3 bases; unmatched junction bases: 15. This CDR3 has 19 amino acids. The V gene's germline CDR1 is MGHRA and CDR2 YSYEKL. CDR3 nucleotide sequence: TGCGCCAGCAGCCAAGAGTGGGGAGGGGACAGGCGCCTCTACTATGGCTACACCTTC. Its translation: CASSQEWGGDRRLYYGYTF.